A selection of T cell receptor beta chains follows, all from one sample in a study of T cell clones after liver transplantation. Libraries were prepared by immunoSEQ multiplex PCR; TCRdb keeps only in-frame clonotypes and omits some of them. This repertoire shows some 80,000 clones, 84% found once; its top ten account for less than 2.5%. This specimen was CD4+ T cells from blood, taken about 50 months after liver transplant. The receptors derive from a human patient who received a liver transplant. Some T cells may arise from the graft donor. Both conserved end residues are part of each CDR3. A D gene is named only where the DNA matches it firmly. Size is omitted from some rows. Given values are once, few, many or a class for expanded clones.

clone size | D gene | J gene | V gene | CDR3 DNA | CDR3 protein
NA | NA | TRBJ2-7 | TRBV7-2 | TGTGCCAGCAGCTCCTACAGGGTCGGCGAGCAGTACTTC | CASSSYRVGEQYF
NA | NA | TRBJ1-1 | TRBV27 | TGTGCCAGCAGTCCACCACCGGGGGGCCCGAACACTGAAGCTTTCTTT | CASSPPPGGPNTEAFF
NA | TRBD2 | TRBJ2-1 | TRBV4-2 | TGTGCCAGCAGCCAAGGCTCTACGGGGGGATCGAATGAGCAGTTCTTC | CASSQGSTGGSNEQFF
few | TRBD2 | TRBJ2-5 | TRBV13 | TGTGCCAGCAGCTTATCATGGTGGGGGGGCCAAGAGACCCAGTACTTC | CASSLSWWGGQETQYF
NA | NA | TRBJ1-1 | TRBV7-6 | TGTGCCAGCAGCAGGGGCCCGAACACTGAAGCTTTCTTT | CASSRGPNTEAFF
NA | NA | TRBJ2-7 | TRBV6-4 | TGTGCCAGCAGTGACTATGGGGGGTTGACTCGGGCCGAGCAGTACTTC | CASSDYGGLTRAEQYF
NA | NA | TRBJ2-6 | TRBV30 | TGTGCCTGGAGTGCCCGCCGTGGGGCCAACGTCCTGACTTTC | CAWSARRGANVLTF
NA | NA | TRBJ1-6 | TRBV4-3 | TGCGCCAGCAGCCAAGACGTCGCAAACTGGGGTTCACCCCTCCACTTT | CASSQDVANWGSPLHF
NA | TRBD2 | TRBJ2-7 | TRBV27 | TGTGCCAGCAGTGAACCCGGGACTAGACACTACGAGCAGTACTTC | CASSEPGTRHYEQYF
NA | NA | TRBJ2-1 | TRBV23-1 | TGCGCCAGCAGTCAATTGCCGGGGCCGAGCTCCTACAATGAGCAGTTCTTC | CASSQLPGPSSYNEQFF
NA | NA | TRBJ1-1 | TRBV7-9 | TGTGCCAGCAGCCGTCGGGCCCCGAACACTGAAGCTTTCTTT | CASSRRAPNTEAFF
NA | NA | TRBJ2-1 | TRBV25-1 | TGTGCCAGCAGTGGCCGACGCTACAATGAGCAGTTCTTC | CASSGRRYNEQFF
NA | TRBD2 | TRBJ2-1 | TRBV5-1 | TGCGCCAGCAGCCCCGCAGTGACTAGCGGGAGCTACAATGAGCAGTTCTTC | CASSPAVTSGSYNEQFF
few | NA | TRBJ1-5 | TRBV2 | TGTGCCAGCAGTGTTTCAGGTTATAGCAATCAGCCCCAGCATTTT | CASSVSGYSNQPQHF
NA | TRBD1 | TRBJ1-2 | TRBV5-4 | TGTGCCAGCAGCCCCCGGACAGGCCCTAACTATGGCTACACCTTC | CASSPRTGPNYGYTF
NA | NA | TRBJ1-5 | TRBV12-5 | TGTGCTAGTGGCCAAGACAGTTTTAGCAATCAGCCCCAGCATTTT | CASGQDSFSNQPQHF
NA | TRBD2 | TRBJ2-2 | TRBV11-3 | TGTGCCAGCAGCCGGGGGGGCCAGGGCACCGGGGAGCTGTTTTTT | CASSRGGQGTGELFF
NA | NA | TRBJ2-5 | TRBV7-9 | TGTGCCAGCAGCTTCTATTTGGAGACCCAGTACTTC | CASSFYLETQYF
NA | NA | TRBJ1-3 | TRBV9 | TGTGCCAGCAGCCCGAGAGGGGATTCGCTCAACACCATATATTTT | CASSPRGDSLNTIYF
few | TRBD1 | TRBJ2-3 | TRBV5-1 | TGCGCCAGCAGCTTGGGACGGGACAGGGTCACAGATACGCAGTATTTT | CASSLGRDRVTDTQYF
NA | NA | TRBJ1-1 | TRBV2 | TGTGCCAGCAGTATCGGACCTGAAGCTTTCTTT | CASSIGPEAFF
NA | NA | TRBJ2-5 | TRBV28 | TGTGCCAGCAGTTTATGGGGGCCGGGATGGTACCAAGAGACCCAGTACTTC | CASSLWGPGWYQETQYF
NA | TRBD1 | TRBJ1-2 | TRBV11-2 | TGTGCCAGCAGCTTAGAGTCCGGGACAGGCAGTTATGGCTACACCTTC | CASSLESGTGSYGYTF
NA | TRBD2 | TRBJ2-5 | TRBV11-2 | TGTGCCAGCAGCCCTCGCGGGGGGGGAGAGGGAGAGACCCAGTACTTC | CASSPRGGGEGETQYF
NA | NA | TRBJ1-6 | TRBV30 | TGTGCCTGGAGTTGCCCGGGACAAGGTTACTCCTATAATTCACCCCTCCACTTT | CAWSCPGQGYSYNSPLHF
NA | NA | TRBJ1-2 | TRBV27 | TGTGCCAGCAGTTTAAGCTTCGGGAGCTGGGCTGGCTACACCTTC | CASSLSFGSWAGYTF
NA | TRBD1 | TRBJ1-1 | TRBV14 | TGTGCCAGCAGCCGGACAGGGGGCGTCTTTGGCACTGAAGCTTTCTTT | CASSRTGGVFGTEAFF
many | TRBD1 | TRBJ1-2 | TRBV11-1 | TGTGCCAGCAGCACCCCACAGGGGATCTATGGCTACACCTTC | CASSTPQGIYGYTF
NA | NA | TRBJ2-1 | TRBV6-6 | TGTGCCAGCAGTTATGCGGGACTTTCCTACAATGAGCAGTTCTTC | CASSYAGLSYNEQFF
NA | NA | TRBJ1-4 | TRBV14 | TGTGCCAGCAGCCATTTAACTCTTGCGGCTAATGAAAAACTGTTTTTT | CASSHLTLAANEKLFF
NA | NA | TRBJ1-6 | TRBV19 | TGTGCCAGTAGTTTCTATGACGGGGATGATTCACCCCTCCACTTT | CASSFYDGDDSPLHF
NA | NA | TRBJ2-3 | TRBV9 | TGTGCCAGCAGCGCTGCCCGGGGACGGACAGATACGCAGTATTTT | CASSAARGRTDTQYF
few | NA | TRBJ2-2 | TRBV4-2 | TGTGCCAGCACCCACGGGAAGGGAGCGAACACCGGGGAGCTGTTTTTT | CASTHGKGANTGELFF
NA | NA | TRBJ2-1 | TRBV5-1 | TGCGCCAGCAGCTTGGCCCTAGCGCACAATGAGCAGTTCTTC | CASSLALAHNEQFF
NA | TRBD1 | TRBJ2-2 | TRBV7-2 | TGTGCCAGCAGCTTTACTACCTCAGGACAGGCTTGGAACACCGGGGAGCTGTTTTTT | CASSFTTSGQAWNTGELFF
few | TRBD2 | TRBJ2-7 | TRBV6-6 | TGTGCCAGCAGCAAGACTAGCGGGTCGTACGAGCAGTACTTC | CASSKTSGSYEQYF
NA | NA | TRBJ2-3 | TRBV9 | TGTGCCAGCAGCGTAGCTGGAGGGGACACAGATACGCAGTATTTT | CASSVAGGDTDTQYF
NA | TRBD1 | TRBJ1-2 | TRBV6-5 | TGTGCCAGCAGTTATCAGGGACAGGGAGGCTATGGCTACACCTTC | CASSYQGQGGYGYTF
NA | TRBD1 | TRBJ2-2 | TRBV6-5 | TGTGCCAGCAGTCGGGACAGACCGAACACCGGGGAGCTGTTTTTT | CASSRDRPNTGELFF
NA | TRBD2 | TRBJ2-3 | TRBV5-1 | TGCGCCAGCAGGCGGGTTCGGGAGGGAGATACGCAGTATTTT | CASRRVREGDTQYF
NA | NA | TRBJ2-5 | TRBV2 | TGTGCCAGCAGTGAACAGGGTGGGCCAGAGACCCAGTACTTC | CASSEQGGPETQYF
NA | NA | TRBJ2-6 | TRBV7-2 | TGTGCCAGCAGCTTAGTAGGGGGACTATCTGGGGCCAACGTCCTGACTTTC | CASSLVGGLSGANVLTF
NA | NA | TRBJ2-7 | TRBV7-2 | TGTGCCAGCAGCTCCACCCGCAATTCGGGGTACGAGCAGTACTTC | CASSSTRNSGYEQYF
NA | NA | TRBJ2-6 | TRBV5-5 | TGTGCCAGCAGCTTGGCAGGGTTTGGGGCCAACGTCCTGACTTTC | CASSLAGFGANVLTF
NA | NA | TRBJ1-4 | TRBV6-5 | TGTGCCAGCAGTTACTCGAACTTCAGGCGCGAAAAACTGTTTTTT | CASSYSNFRREKLFF
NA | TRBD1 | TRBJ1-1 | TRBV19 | TGTGCCAGTAGCCGTCCCGGGACAGGGACTGAAGCTTTCTTT | CASSRPGTGTEAFF
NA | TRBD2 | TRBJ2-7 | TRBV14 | TGTGCCAGCAGCCAAGCCTTAAGTCGGACTAGCGGGAGGGGGTCCTACGAGCAGTACTTC | CASSQALSRTSGRGSYEQYF
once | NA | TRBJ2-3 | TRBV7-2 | TGTGCCAGCAGCTTAGCGTCCACAGCAGATACGCAGTATTTT | CASSLASTADTQYF
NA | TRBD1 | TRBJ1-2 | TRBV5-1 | TGCGCCAGCAGCCTCGGGACAGGTTTCTATGGCTACACCTTC | CASSLGTGFYGYTF
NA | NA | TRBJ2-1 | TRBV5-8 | TGTGCCAGCAGCTCGGGACCCCCTCCGGACAATGAGCAGTTCTTC | CASSSGPPPDNEQFF
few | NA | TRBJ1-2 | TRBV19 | TGTGCCAGTAGTATACCCAATTCTAACTATGGCTACACCTTC | CASSIPNSNYGYTF
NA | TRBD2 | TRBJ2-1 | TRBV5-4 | TGTGCCAGCAGCTACATGACTAGCGGGACTAATGAGCAGTTCTTC | CASSYMTSGTNEQFF
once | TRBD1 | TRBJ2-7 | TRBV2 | TGTGCCAGCAGTGATACGACAGGGGCCTACGAGCAGTACTTC | CASSDTTGAYEQYF
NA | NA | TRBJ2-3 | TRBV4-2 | TGTGCCAGCAGCCAAGACACAGATACGCAGTATTTT | CASSQDTDTQYF